This T cell receptor (beta chain) was captured in a study of shared clonotypes between healthy human individuals. Study context: Two female and a few male donors aged 18 to 49 were enrolled.

About this clone: The antigen is unknown.

Study results and limitations: Read depth was anticipated to influence clonotype sharing among donors.

Spread over ten immunoSEQ deep assay plates, unsorted PBMC DNA underwent sequencing. Some clones are missing from TCRdb's copy, which holds only in-frame ones; the method was immunoSEQ multiplex PCR. The sample includes roughly 500,000 clones, about 84% of them seen just once. V shed 8 bases, J shed 4 bases, and the junction held 10 bases outside the gene matches. Germline V CDR1 and CDR2: LNHDA, SQIVND (reference sequence). The CDR3 has 14 residues. Among the donors, all were Caucasian adults who lived in Nashville, Tennessee. The material sequenced was PBMCs. This chain joins TRBV19 and TRBJ2-5; 7 bases are shared with TRBD1. The receptor was derived from a woman in her 40s in good health. Some clones in this sample may be carry-over from other donors' samples. The CDR3 is CASQTGARGETQYF. CDR3 sequence (DNA): TGTGCCAGTCAAACAGGGGCGAGGGGAGAGACCCAGTACTTC. The whole variable domain, remainder taken from reference TRBV19 and TRBJ2-5, is DGGITQSPKYLFRKEGQNVTLSCEQNLNHDAMYWYRQDPGQGLRLIYYSQIVNDFQKGDIAEGYSVSREKKESFPLTVTSAQKNPTAFYLCASQTGARGETQYFGPGTRLLVL.